This T cell receptor (beta chain) derives from a study of regulatory T cells in long-lasting Graves disease. As for the study in general: To qualify as persistent, Graves' disease required over 5 years of antithyroid drugs with positive TSH receptor antibodies.

The CDR3 is made up of 11 amino acids. CDR1 is SQVTM, CDR2 ANQGSEA, per germline. As for time point: persistent/refractory GD, antithyroid drugs over 5 years with positive TRAb. Extracted RNA from PBMCs served as the source of the TCR library. The guidelines of the American Thyroid Association were the basis for diagnosing Graves' disease. Those enrolled as patients came out of an endocrinology department in Xi'an, China. Arm-PCR of CDR3 regions and iRepertoire HTBI primers were the basis on which TCR beta libraries were built. A single record per CDR3 protein comes from TCRdb applying MiXCR to the multiplex PCR reads. The data show roughly 490,000 distinct CDR3 sequences, around a fifth seen once. Concerning this clonotype itself: Antigen unknown. This may be a read error: a much more frequent sequence differs by one nucleotide.

Notes on the study in general: Persistent Graves' patients showed less TCR diversity than newly diagnosed ones.

This receptor was identified in a female donor with Graves disease. The material was peripheral blood mononuclear cells (PBMCs), obtained when the disease was refractory, from a patient treated with antithyroid drugs. The chain uses TRBV29-1 and TRBJ1-2, with D possibly being TRBD1 (5 bases). The CDR3 DNA follows: TGCAGCGTTGCCCAGGGTTATGGCTACGCCTTC. Translating it yields CSVAQGYGYAF.